What follows is one T cell receptor beta chain and its context. Its specificity is not known. In the PCR, 60 Vbeta and 13 Jbeta primers were used. Some clones are missing from TCRdb's copy, which holds only in-frame ones; the method was immunoSEQ multiplex PCR. In the table there are about 55,000 clones, 75% to 80% of which are singletons. The data derive from a study of cytomegalovirus exposure and HLA in healthy donors. About the research overall: Falling in the Caucasian-associated ancestry cluster were approximately 86% of under 500 genotyped donors.

Findings of the study overall: Investigators reported 150 to 200 TCR beta chains as tied to cytomegalovirus.

Healthy individuals who donated bone marrow served as the donors. Germline values: CDR1 SNHLY, CDR2 FYNNEI. Trimming cost V 4 bases and J 0 bases, with 16 bases left between them. This CDR3 region has 18 residues. Material: PBMCs. The rearrangement joins TRBV2 to TRBJ1-6, with D perhaps matching TRBD1 (6 bases). The sequence was obtained from a female donor in good health and CMV-seronegative. CDR3 in amino acids: CASSGGAGASSYNSPLHF. In nucleotides, the CDR3 is TGTGCCAGCAGTGGGGGGGCGGGGGCCAGCTCCTATAATTCACCCCTCCACTTT.